The 24 T cell receptor beta chains below come from one sample, sequenced in a study of T cells expressing NK-cell markers. Following a re-call of the 5' RACE reads, TCRdb has one entry per CDR3 protein and lacks DNA. The sample yields about 460,000 distinct CDR3 sequences, of which the top ten take up 1.4%. Input material: blood T cells: a sorted CD56 or NKG2C T cell subset, CD4+ or CD8+ T cells, or bulk PBMC T cells (not recorded which). The receptors originated from a woman aged 45-65 years in good health.

The rearrangement joins TRBV5-1 to TRBJ2-2; absent DNA, TCRdb's TRBD2 call cannot be checked. The CDR3 is made up of 14 amino acids. CDR1 and CDR2 (germline): SGHRS, YFSETQ. The CDR3 here is CASSSPIDTGELFF.

The chain links TRBV11-2 to TRBJ2-5; TCRdb lists TRBD1, though no DNA is available to test this call. CDR1 and CDR2 from the germline V gene are SGHAT and FQNNGV. CDR3 length equals 14 residues. The CDR3 loop is CASSPPGTQETQYF.

V usage is TRBV25-1 and J usage is TRBJ2-1; the D call from TCRdb, TRBD2, cannot be confirmed without DNA. This CDR3 is built from 15 residues. Germline V gene sequence: CDR1 MGHDK, CDR2 SYGVNS. The CDR3 region is CATQRVGKGGNEQFF.

The V gene is TRBV19, the J gene TRBJ2-7. Germline CDR1 reads LNHDA; CDR2 reads SQIVND (reference sequence). There are 14 residues in the CDR3. This CDR3 reads CASSIVADSYEQYF.

The genes are TRBV6-5 and TRBJ2-2; checking the TCRdb D call of TRBD2 is not possible without DNA. Germline V gene sequence: CDR1 MNHEY, CDR2 SVGAGI. This CDR3 comprises 17 residues. The CDR3 reads CASSYYRTNANTGELFF.

The chain employs TRBV3-1 and TRBJ2-1. CDR1 and CDR2 from the germline V gene are LGHDT and YNNKEL (reference sequence). This CDR3 is 14 amino acids long. The CDR3: CASSQDAANNEQFF.

The V gene is TRBV20-1, the J gene TRBJ1-1; the D call from TCRdb, TRBD1, cannot be confirmed without DNA. This CDR3 contains 15 residues. Germline CDR1 DFQATT, CDR2 SNEGSKA (reference sequence). The CDR3 here is CSARDSTGLNTEAFF.

The chain uses TRBV6-5 and TRBJ1-5; there is no DNA to check the TCRdb D call of TRBD1. Germline lookup yields CDR1 MNHEY and CDR2 SVGAGI. CDR3 length: 13 residues. This chain's CDR3 is CASRQGASQPQHF.

CDR3 in amino acids: CASSLSRTGAYNEQFF. This sequence joins TRBV5-5 and TRBJ2-1; TCRdb outputs TRBD1, but without DNA this stays unchecked. The CDR3 consists of 16 residues. Germline lookup yields CDR1 SGHKS and CDR2 YYEKEE (reference sequence).

The chain uses TRBV20-1 and TRBJ2-5; with no DNA, the TCRdb D assignment of TRBD2 cannot be verified. From germline, CDR1 is DFQATT and CDR2 SNEGSKA (reference sequence). The CDR3 runs 13 residues. This CDR3 reads CSGRGSSRETQYF.

CDR3 region: CASSFTSGAADTQYF. The chain couples TRBV5-1 to TRBJ2-3; TCRdb's D gene call, TRBD2, goes unchecked for lack of DNA. The CDR3 sequence is 15 residues long. Germline assignment: CDR1 SGHRS and CDR2 YFSETQ.

The chain has TRBV2 and TRBJ1-1; TCRdb's D call of TRBD1 is untestable without DNA. Germline values: CDR1 SNHLY, CDR2 FYNNEI. The CDR3 contains 15 residues. This CDR3 is CASSMGHQVNTEAFF.

The chain has TRBV12-3 or TRBV12-4 and TRBJ1-2; TCRdb reports TRBD1, a call that lacks DNA to check it against. CDR3 length: 15 amino acids. CDR3 sequence reads: CASSYLTGTPYGYTF.

This chain connects TRBV12-3 or TRBV12-4 to TRBJ2-2. The CDR3 has 13 residues. CDR3 protein: CASRRVGTGELFF.

The chain employs TRBV24-1 and TRBJ2-3. The CDR3 totals 18 residues. Germline CDR1 reads KGHDR; CDR2 reads SFDVKD. This chain's CDR3 is CATSDSLNLTGSTDTQYF.

This chain uses TRBV29-1 with TRBJ1-1; TCRdb's D call, TRBD1, is unchecked because there is no DNA. Germline assignment: CDR1 SQVTM and CDR2 ANQGSEA. CDR3 length: 12 residues. Here the CDR3 reads CSVSAGTEKAFF.

The rearrangement joins TRBV5-4 to TRBJ2-5; checking the TCRdb D call of TRBD2 is not possible without DNA. CDR1 is SGHNT and CDR2 is YYREEE in the germline V gene (reference sequence). This CDR3 spans 19 amino acids. CDR3 sequence reads: CASSRGGLAGGPGQETQYF.

The V and J genes are TRBV29-1 and TRBJ2-3; without DNA, the TCRdb call of TRBD2 cannot be checked. Germline-derived CDR1 and CDR2 are SQVTM and ANQGSEA. The CDR3 totals 14 residues. The CDR3 region is CSGSLAGPTDTQYF.

The chain uses TRBV7-3 and TRBJ2-3; TCRdb reports TRBD1, a call that lacks DNA to check it against. Germline V gene data show CDR1 as SGHTA and CDR2 as FQGTGA. The CDR3 loop spans 15 amino acids. This chain's CDR3 is CASSFEGGTTDTQYF.

The chain employs TRBV3-1 and TRBJ1-4. Germline V gene sequence: CDR1 LGHDT, CDR2 YNNKEL (reference sequence). The CDR3 has 13 residues. CDR3: CASSKQDVRELFF.

The rearrangement joins TRBV6-1 to TRBJ2-7. CDR3 length: 15 amino acids. CDR1 is MNHNS, CDR2 SASEGT, per germline. The CDR3 region is CASSEYTLVSYEQYF.

This sequence joins TRBV5-1 and TRBJ2-3; the D call from TCRdb, TRBD1, cannot be confirmed without DNA. Germline-derived CDR1 and CDR2 are SGHRS and YFSETQ. This CDR3 is 15 amino acids long. CDR3 region: CASSLGVRGADTQYF.

The CDR3 is CASSRGGGPSYEQYF. V usage is TRBV12-3 or TRBV12-4 and J usage is TRBJ2-7; TCRdb calls TRBD1, which cannot be checked without DNA. The CDR3 consists of 15 residues.

This chain's CDR3 is CASSEDNQSYEQYF. This rearrangement joins TRBV7-7 to TRBJ2-7; the D call from TCRdb, TRBD1, cannot be confirmed without DNA. The length of the CDR3 is 14 residues. Looked up from germline, CDR1 is SSHAT and CDR2 is FNYEAQ (reference sequence).